Listed here are 25 T cell receptor beta chains from one sample, sequenced in a study of response to subunit inactivated influenza vaccine (dated by TCRdb to 2016 to 2019). Receptor amplification or capture employed RT-PCR. The run used an Illumina HiSeq 2500. The raw public reads went through TCRdb reprocessing: fastp at Q25, MiXCR clone calling, in-frame beta chains kept. One record per CDR3 amino acid sequence lists the most common genes and DNA. Across this sample there are approximately 520,000 distinct CDR3 sequences, with 16% seen only once. Around 3% of the sample is in the top ten clones. Source: CD4+ T cells sorted from PBMCs, taken about 23 months after vaccination. The receptor set was obtained from a man aged 45-69 years who received an inactivated influenza vaccine. Donor details come from another sample of the same person, matched by shared clones.

This clonotype appeared a few times. The CDR3 DNA is TGTGCCAGCAGCCGTCGACAGAGCACAGATACGCAGTATTTT. Encoded protein: CASSRRQSTDTQYF. The chain has TRBV7-3 and TRBJ2-3, with D perhaps TRBD1 (5 bases). The CDR3 length is 14 residues. Trimming took 5 bases from V and 0 from J, leaving 9 bases between them. Looked up from germline, CDR1 is SGHTA and CDR2 is FQGTGA.

Comment on this clonotype: An end of the junction does not agree with germline; a read error may underlie this. The chain joins TRBV7-9 to TRBJ2-3; 8 bases align to TRBD2. The CDR3 totals 15 residues. Germline V gene sequence: CDR1 SEHNR, CDR2 FQNEAQ (reference sequence). The CDR3 here is CAGSLASGSRDTQYF. The DNA for the CDR3 is TGTGCCGGCAGCTTAGCCAGCGGGAGCAGGGATACGCAGTATTTT.

This clonotype was seen a handful of times. This chain uses TRBV5-1 with TRBJ2-7, with 10 bases identical to TRBD1. V was clipped by 4 bases and J by 2 bases; unmatched bases: 9. Germline V gives CDR1 SGHRS, CDR2 YFSETQ. The length of the CDR3 is 16 residues. CDR3: CASSEWRTGGTYEQYF. The CDR3, as DNA: TGCGCCAGCAGCGAATGGCGGACAGGGGGGACCTACGAGCAGTACTTC.

This clonotype was found a few times. The rearrangement uses TRBV24-1 and TRBJ2-1; 7 nucleotides match TRBD1. Germline CDR1 is KGHDR and CDR2 is SFDVKD. The CDR3 runs to 14 residues. The V gene end was trimmed by 5 bases and the J gene end by 10 bases; junction bases not matched to a gene: 10. The CDR3 region is CATSAGTAVREQFF. CDR3 sequence (DNA): TGTGCCACCAGTGCCGGGACAGCAGTCCGGGAGCAGTTCTTC.

This clonotype was recorded many times. The rearrangement joins TRBV9 to TRBJ1-2; no reliable D call. CDR1 and CDR2 (germline): SGDLS, YYNGEE. With 4 bases removed from V and 6 bases from J, the gap between germline ends came to 13 bases. The CDR3 totals 13 residues. CDR3 sequence (DNA): TGTGCCAGCAGCCCACCTGGGAATCATGGCTACACCTTC. The encoded protein is CASSPPGNHGYTF.

Remarks on this clonotype: The limits of the CDR3 on the DNA are not certain, so only TCRdb's listed CDR3 is given. V and J are TRBV20-1 and TRBJ2-6; whether TRBD1, the table's D call, matches the DNA was not checked. The length of the CDR3 is 20 amino acids, counting both ends. Per germline, CDR1 DFQATT and CDR2 SNEGSKA (reference sequence). CDR3 protein: CSASERRDTGLLLRANVLTF.

This clonotype was detected a few times. The chain carries TRBV20-1 and TRBJ2-3; tentatively, D is TRBD2 (5 bases). The germline V gene has CDR1 DFQATT and CDR2 SNEGSKA (reference sequence). The CDR3 length is 14 residues. V shed 0 bases and J shed 2 bases, with 9 bases lying between them. The CDR3: CSARDQRSTDTQYF. CDR3 DNA sequence: TGCAGTGCTAGAGATCAGCGGTCCACAGATACGCAGTATTTT.

The sample holds a few counts of this clonotype. J is TRBJ1-6 and V is TRBV6-5; D may be TRBD1 (6 bases). This CDR3 has 15 amino acids. Germline CDR1 is MNHEY and CDR2 is SVGAGI. Trimming removed 5 bases from V and 8 bases from J, with 16 bases in between. CDR3: CASSNPGGRDSPLHF. The CDR3 DNA reads as TGTGCCAGCAGTAACCCGGGGGGGCGAGATTCACCCCTCCACTTT.

This clonotype showed up just a few times. The chain links TRBV7-2 to TRBJ2-2, with D maybe TRBD1 (5 bases). Germline CDR1 SGHTA, CDR2 FQGNSA. This CDR3 is 16 amino acids long. V was cut by 7 bases and J by 5 bases, with 20 bases left in between. The CDR3 nucleotides read TGTGCCAGCACGCCTGCGGTCGGACAAACTACCGGGGAGCTGTTTTTT. The encoded protein is CASTPAVGQTTGELFF. The entire variable domain, with the rest obtained from reference TRBV7-2 and TRBJ2-2, is as follows: GAGVSQSPSNKVTEKGKDVELRCDPISGHTALYWYRQSLGQGLEFLIYFQGNSAPDKSGLPSDRFSAERTGGSVSTLTIQRTQQEDSAVYLCASTPAVGQTTGELFFGEGSRLTVL.

This clonotype has a handful of counts. The genes are TRBV5-1 and TRBJ1-3; D call uncertain. V lost 5 bases, J lost 0 bases, and 12 bases lay in between. The CDR3 extends over 15 amino acids. The germline V gene has CDR1 SGHRS and CDR2 YFSETQ. CDR3 coding DNA: TGCGCCAGCAGACCGGCCCTTTACTCTGGAAACACCATATATTTT. As protein: CASRPALYSGNTIYF. Full variable domain (outside the CDR3, taken from reference TRBV5-1 and TRBJ1-3): KAGVTQTPRYLIKTRGQQVTLSCSPISGHRSVSWYQQTPGQGLQFLFEYFSETQRNKGNFPGRFSGRQFSNSRSEMNVSTLELGDSALYLCASRPALYSGNTIYFGEGSWLTVV.

V and J are TRBV3-1 and TRBJ2-2, with D possibly matching TRBD2 (6 bases). The CDR3 covers 14 residues. CDR1 is LGHDT and CDR2 is YNNKEL in the germline V gene (reference sequence). Between the trimmed V and J ends, which lost 4 bases and 5 bases, there was a span of 11 bases. The CDR3 loop reads CASSPFSGTGELFF. In DNA form, the CDR3 reads TGTGCCAGCAGCCCCTTTAGCGGTACCGGGGAGCTGTTTTTT.

In its sample, this clonotype was seen a few times. The chain recombines TRBV4-3 with TRBJ1-4, with D tentatively TRBD1 (6 bases). Germline CDR1 LGHNA, CDR2 YSLEER. V was cut by 0 bases and J by 10 bases, with 15 bases left in between. This CDR3 region has 15 residues. The CDR3 region has the DNA TGCGCCAGCAGCCAAGATAGCGTCAGGGGAGGAAAACTGTTTTTT. It translates to CASSQDSVRGGKLFF.

The chain combines TRBV25-1 with TRBJ2-7, with 8 bases lining up with TRBD2. Germline CDR1 and CDR2: MGHDK and SYGVNS. The CDR3 sequence is 16 residues long. The J segment lost 4 bases and the V segment lost 2 bases, leaving 10 bases of the junction unmatched. For the CDR3, the DNA is TGTGCCAGCAGTGAAGAAGGGGTAGCGGGGCATTACGAGCAGTACTTC. Translated: CASSEEGVAGHYEQYF.

This clonotype has more than one count but fewer than ten. The chain links TRBV28 to TRBJ1-2; D not certain. Deletions cut 3 bases from V and 6 bases from J, with 11 bases between. The germline V gene has CDR1 MDHEN and CDR2 SYDVKM. There are 13 residues in the CDR3. CDR3 in amino acids: CASSFPNDNGYTF. In DNA form, the CDR3 reads TGTGCCAGCAGTTTTCCGAACGACAATGGCTACACCTTC.

This chain links TRBV20-1 with TRBJ2-3; TRBD1 matches at 10 bases. Germline CDR1 DFQATT, CDR2 SNEGSKA (reference sequence). This CDR3 region has 15 residues. Unmatched junction bases numbered 9, after V lost 5 bases and J lost 4 bases. CDR3 amino acids: CSALRRQGASDTQYF. In DNA, the CDR3 is TGCAGTGCTCTCCGGAGACAGGGGGCCTCAGATACGCAGTATTTT.

The J gene is TRBJ2-1, the V gene TRBV25-1; no reliable D call. Germline loops: CDR1 MGHDK, CDR2 SYGVNS. The CDR3 totals 13 residues. V lost 2 bases and J 7 bases, leaving 9 bases between the germline ends. The chain's CDR3 is CASSEATVNEQFF. In DNA, the CDR3 is TGTGCCAGCAGTGAAGCGACCGTGAATGAGCAGTTCTTC.

This clonotype was counted a few times. V gene TRBV27 combines with J gene TRBJ2-7; D unclear. This CDR3 has 13 residues. The germline CDR1 and CDR2 sequences are MNHEY and SMNVEV (reference sequence). With 0 bases removed from V and 12 bases from J, the gap between germline ends came to 15 bases. In DNA, the CDR3 is TGTGCCAGCAGTTTATCCCCTGGAGCACAGACGTACTTC. It codes for CASSLSPGAQTYF.

This clonotype appeared a few times. The genes are TRBV29-1 and TRBJ2-1; D gene ambiguous. This CDR3 has 12 residues. The germline V gene encodes CDR1 SQVTM and CDR2 ANQGSEA. DNA of the CDR3: TGCGGCTCCGGTTCCAGCTACAATGAGCAGTTCTTC. Protein sequence: CGSGSSYNEQFF.

Ten or more counts support this clonotype. Compared with germline, one end of the junction differs, possibly owing to a read error. V gene TRBV3-1 combines with J gene TRBJ1-5; D is possibly TRBD1 (5 bases). The CDR3 spans 13 residues. The V gene's germline CDR1 is LGHDT and CDR2 YNNKEL (reference sequence). The CDR3 is CASSQGSNQPQHF. The DNA of the CDR3 is TGCGCCAGCAGCCAGGGTAGCAATCAGCCCCAGCATTTT.

This clonotype has just a few counts. The rearrangement uses TRBV5-1 and TRBJ2-1; D remains ambiguous. CDR3 length: 15 residues. V was trimmed by 2 bases and J by 4 bases, leaving 13 bases between them. CDR1 SGHRS and CDR2 YFSETQ come from the germline V gene. The CDR3 loop reads CASSLDTRQYNEQFF. The CDR3 coding sequence is TGCGCCAGCAGCTTAGACACCCGCCAATACAATGAGCAGTTCTTC.

The V gene is TRBV5-1, the J gene TRBJ1-2; 7 nucleotides agree with TRBD1. Unmatched junction bases numbered 5, after V lost 7 bases and J lost 2 bases. Germline V lookup: CDR1 SGHRS, CDR2 YFSETQ. The CDR3 length is 13 residues. The CDR3 DNA is TGCGCCAGCGACAAGACAGGGAACTATGGCTACACCTTC. This encodes CASDKTGNYGYTF.

Points on this clonotype: Sequence at one end of the junction differs from germline and may be a read error. This chain joins TRBV12-3 or TRBV12-4 and TRBJ2-6; D remains ambiguous. The CDR3 contains 15 residues. The CDR3 nucleotides are TGTGCCAGCAGTCCCTCCTTCTCTCGGGCCAACGTCCTGACTTTC. Its translation: CASSPSFSRANVLTF.

The rearrangement uses TRBV7-7 and TRBJ2-5; 7 bases map to TRBD1. CDR1 and CDR2 (germline): SSHAT, FNYEAQ (reference sequence). The CDR3 runs 15 residues. V lost 5 bases, J lost 4 bases, and 10 bases stayed unmatched. The chain's CDR3 is CASSPRTGVAETQYF. The CDR3 nucleotides are TGTGCCAGCAGCCCCCGTACAGGGGTGGCAGAGACCCAGTACTTC.

This chain uses TRBV29-1 with TRBJ2-7, with 8 bases matching TRBD1. V trimming: 4 bases; J trimming: 2 bases; junction bases outside the gene matches: 10. This CDR3 has 15 amino acids. Germline values: CDR1 SQVTM, CDR2 ANQGSEA. Here the CDR3 DNA reads TGCAGCGTTGGCGGGACAGGTACGGGGACCTACGAGCAGTACTTC. Amino acids: CSVGGTGTGTYEQYF.

This sequence joins TRBV6-1 and TRBJ1-5, with TRBD1 as a possible D gene (5 bases). Germline assignment: CDR1 MNHNS and CDR2 SASEGT. Deletions cut 2 bases from V and 7 bases from J, with 18 bases between. This CDR3 comprises 16 residues. The DNA of the CDR3 is TGTGCCAGCAGTGAAACTTTCTCGGGGCGCAGGCAGCCCCAGCATTTT. Protein product: CASSETFSGRRQPQHF.